This TCR beta chain was found in a study of T cell clonotyping in hematopoietic cell transplantation. The data were produced by immunoSEQ multiplex PCR, yet TCRdb's version contains in-frame clones alone and is incomplete. The sample shows about 6,800 clones, approximately 86% of them seen only once. The CDR3 totals 19 residues. CDR1 and CDR2 from the germline V gene are MDHEN and SYDVKM. V shed 6 bases and J 6 bases; nucleotides not matched to a gene: 23. Time point here: recipient sample about 28 days before transplant, after cytoreduction. This specimen was peripheral blood mononuclear cells, taken before stem cell transplant. The chain uses TRBV28 and TRBJ2-4; 7 bases are shared with TRBD1. The clonotype was recovered from a young man with acute myeloid leukemia. Some clones in this sample may be carry-over from other donors' samples. The CDR3 DNA reads as TGTGCCAGCAGCCTCTCCGTCGACCCTAACAGGGGCGAGAGAAACATTCAGTACTTC. As protein: CASSLSVDPNRGERNIQYF.